The clone carrying this T cell receptor (beta chain) was observed a few times. Its antigen is unknown. The entry originates in a study of T-cell memory formation after mild COVID-19. Study details: TCR clusters were largely donor specific.

TCR alpha and TCR beta cDNA libraries with sample barcodes and UMIs came from 5'RACE using constant-segment primers. A single record per CDR3 protein comes from TCRdb applying MiXCR to the 5' RACE reads. Here the sample spans roughly 250,000 distinct CDR3 sequences, 15% to 20% being singletons. The ends were cut back, 5 bases at V and 2 bases at J, with 12 bases in the middle. CDR1 is DFQATT, CDR2 SNEGSKA, per germline (reference sequence). The length of the CDR3 is 13 residues. Broader study findings: Contracting CD4+ clones lay largely in CM and EM, with CD8+ ones residing in EMRA. Balance between CD4 and CD8 was seen in clones contracting day 15 to 85, and a CD4+ lean was seen in later expanders.

Sequencing was performed on PBMCs or a T cell subset sorted from them (not recorded which). This clonotype originated in a man aged 18 to 35 who had mild COVID-19 (a few samples of this study predate the infection). Cell type and time point are not known. V and J are TRBV20-1 and TRBJ1-1; D perhaps matches TRBD1 (5 bases). The CDR3 DNA is TGCAGTGCTGCTCGACAGAAAAACACTGAAGCTTTCTTT. This codes for CSAARQKNTEAFF.